This record covers a single T cell receptor (beta chain). The data belong to a study of shared T cell receptors in the human thymus. Data came from immunoSEQ multiplex PCR; TCRdb stores just in-frame clones and leaves some out. The sample shows hundreds of thousands of clones, 88% of them seen only once. CDR3 length: 17 amino acids. Looked up from germline, CDR1 is SGHAT and CDR2 is FQNNGV. Trimming left V 5 bases short and J 2 bases short, with 21 bases between. These data were also reused for a study on human thymus T cells. Per that paper: Corrective heart surgery yielded the resections from which the thymus tissue came.

V usage is TRBV11-2 and J usage is TRBJ1-2, with a tentative D call TRBD1 (5 bases). Sample: thymocytes. This receptor was obtained from a boy younger than two with a congenital heart defect. CDR3 DNA sequence: TGTGCCAGCAGCGGTCCGGGACTAGCGGGAGACAACTATGGCTACACCTTC. It translates to CASSGPGLAGDNYGYTF.